Presented here are 20 T cell receptor beta chains from one specimen sequenced in a study of blood T cell repertoires in COVID-19 (dated by TCRdb to about 2020). To prepare the library, the immunoSEQ multiplex PCR assay was applied. TCRdb stores this immuneACCESS table with in-frame sequences only. Part of the clones is absent; in the studies checked, under half of the shortfall reflects unresolved V genes, and no reason is known for the rest. The sample records 97,000 or so clones, 70% to 80% of which are singletons. Around a sixth of the sample rests with the top ten. Sequencing was carried out using peripheral blood. Receptor source: a woman aged 80 or older with active or convalescent COVID-19.

This clone has only one observation. The V and J genes are TRBV5-4 and TRBJ2-7; 7 bases are a match to TRBD1. This CDR3 is 14 amino acids long. Germline V gene sequence: CDR1 SGHNT, CDR2 YYREEE (reference sequence). V shed 6 bases and J 0 bases; nucleotides not matched to a gene: 6. In DNA, the CDR3 is TGTGCCAGCAACCCTGGGACAGCCTCCTACGAGCAGTACTTC. It is translated as CASNPGTASYEQYF.

The rearrangement uses TRBV19 and TRBJ2-3; TRBD2 agrees at 7 bases. The CDR3 covers 19 residues. The V gene end was trimmed by 4 bases and the J gene end by 4 bases; junction bases not matched to a gene: 20. CDR1 LNHDA and CDR2 SQIVND come from the germline V gene (reference sequence). The CDR3 reads CASSTHRGSGEGWPDTQYF. DNA of the CDR3: TGTGCCAGTAGTACCCACCGGGGAAGTGGGGAGGGCTGGCCAGATACGCAGTATTTT.

The gene calls are TRBV5-5 and TRBJ1-2; 7 nucleotides align to TRBD1. Trimming took 3 bases from V and 2 from J; bases not matched to a gene: 1. This CDR3 has 13 amino acids. Germline CDR1 and CDR2: SGHKS and YYEKEE (reference sequence). The CDR3, as DNA: TGTGCCAGCAGCTCGACAGGGAACTATGGCTACACCTTC. It is translated as CASSSTGNYGYTF.

The chain uses TRBV11-2 and TRBJ2-2; TRBD2 matches 10 bases. Per the germline V gene, CDR1 is SGHAT and CDR2 is FQNNGV. Trimming took 6 bases from V and 0 from J; bases not matched to a gene: 1. The CDR3 totals 15 residues. The chain's CDR3 is CASRTSGTNTGELFF. In DNA, the CDR3 is TGTGCCAGCAGAACTAGCGGGACGAACACCGGGGAGCTGTTTTTT.

The V call is TRBV4-3, the J call TRBJ2-7; 8 nucleotides line up with TRBD2. CDR3 length: 15 amino acids. Germline values: CDR1 LGHNA, CDR2 YSLEER. The trim removed 3 bases at V and 3 bases at J, leaving 7 bases unmatched. Here the CDR3 reads CASSQQPGLGYEQYF. As DNA, the CDR3 is TGCGCCAGCAGCCAGCAACCGGGACTAGGCTACGAGCAGTACTTC.

A note on this clone: The junction differs from germline at one of its ends, possibly a read error. The rearrangement links TRBV5-1 to TRBJ2-7; tentative D call: TRBD2 (5 bases). Germline CDR1 SGHRS, CDR2 YFSETQ. There are 14 residues in the CDR3. The CDR3 loop reads CASSLASGFYEQYF. The CDR3 DNA is TGTGCCAGCAGCTTGGCCTCGGGGTTCTACGAGCAGTACTTC.

The J gene is TRBJ1-6, the V gene TRBV13; 9 nucleotides agree with TRBD1. V lost 5 bases to trimming and J lost 14 bases; unmatched junction nucleotides: 16. Germline V gene data show CDR1 as PRHDT and CDR2 as FYEKMQ (reference sequence). This CDR3 has 16 residues. CDR3 residues: CASSLSTGTGKSALHF. In nucleotides, the CDR3 is TGTGCCAGCAGCCTTTCCACCGGGACAGGGAAATCAGCCCTCCACTTT.

The chain links TRBV6-5 to TRBJ2-7; 14 bases agree with TRBD2. This CDR3 has 16 residues. V trimming: 4 bases; J trimming: 6 bases; junction bases outside the gene matches: 8. Looked up from germline, CDR1 is MNHEY and CDR2 is SVGAGI. CDR3 sequence (DNA): TGTGCCAGCAGTTCATCGACTAGCGGGAGGGGTGGCGAGCAGTACTTC. Protein sequence: CASSSSTSGRGGEQYF.

A remark on this clone: A junction end diverges from the germline sequence, so it may reflect a read error. The rearrangement uses TRBV5-1 and TRBJ1-1; no reliable D call. The CDR3 has 14 residues. Germline V lookup: CDR1 SGHRS, CDR2 YFSETQ. CDR3 residues: CASSSRDLGTEAFF. Here the CDR3 DNA reads TGTGCCAGCAGCTCGAGGGATTTGGGCACTGAAGCTTTCTTT.

The rearrangement links TRBV5-1 to TRBJ2-6; 9 nucleotides align to TRBD2. V shed 6 bases, J shed 0 bases, and the junction held 4 bases outside the gene matches. The CDR3 is 16 amino acids. The V gene's germline CDR1 is SGHRS and CDR2 YFSETQ. This CDR3 is CASTGGRGSGANVLTF. DNA for the CDR3: TGCGCCAGCACGGGCGGGAGGGGCTCTGGGGCCAACGTCCTGACTTTC. The full variable domain, its missing parts supplied by reference TRBV5-1 and TRBJ2-6, is KAGVTQTPRYLIKTRGQQVTLSCSPISGHRSVSWYQQTPGQGLQFLFEYFSETQRNKGNFPGRFSGRQFSNSRSEMNVSTLELGDSALYLCASTGGRGSGANVLTFGAGSRLTVL.

The chain combines TRBV7-2 with TRBJ1-5; maybe TRBD1 (5 bases). CDR3 size: 15 residues. Trimming cost V 5 bases and J 3 bases, with 14 bases left between them. The germline CDR1 and CDR2 sequences are SGHTA and FQGNSA. The CDR3 nucleotides read TGTGCCAGCAGCCTGGGACTGCCAGCCAATCAGCCCCAGCATTTT. This codes for CASSLGLPANQPQHF.

In its sample, this clone was seen many times. The V gene is TRBV6-5, the J gene TRBJ1-1; 8 nucleotides agree with TRBD1. This CDR3 region has 13 residues. Germline CDR1 MNHEY, CDR2 SVGAGI. J was trimmed by 4 bases and V by 6 bases; bases with no gene match: 4. The DNA of the CDR3 is TGTGCCAGCAGGGACAGGGCGATCACTGAAGCTTTCTTT. It encodes CASRDRAITEAFF.

V gene TRBV7-3 combines with J gene TRBJ2-3; possibly TRBD2 for D (5 bases). Trimming pared 2 bases from V and 4 bases from J, leaving 7 bases between. Germline CDR1 is SGHTA and CDR2 is FQGTGA. This CDR3 region has 13 residues. CDR3 nucleotide sequence: TGTGCCAGCAGCTTATTGGGAGCAGATACGCAGTATTTT. Its translation is CASSLLGADTQYF.

This sequence joins TRBV19 and TRBJ2-7; D is unresolved. CDR3 size: 14 residues. Trimming pared 3 bases from V and 0 bases from J, leaving 9 bases between. Per the germline V gene, CDR1 is LNHDA and CDR2 is SQIVND (reference sequence). CDR3 region: CASSISESSYEQYF. In DNA, the CDR3 is TGTGCCAGTAGTATTTCTGAGAGCTCCTACGAGCAGTACTTC.

This chain connects TRBV5-1 to TRBJ2-7; D is possibly TRBD1 (6 bases). The V gene lost 0 bases and the J gene lost 6 bases, with 19 bases spanning the gap. Germline V gene data show CDR1 as SGHRS and CDR2 as YFSETQ. The CDR3 has 16 amino acids. The DNA of the CDR3 is TGCGCCAGCAGCTTGGATACGCCTACCAGGGGTACCGAGCAGTACTTC. Encoded protein: CASSLDTPTRGTEQYF.

A remark on this clone: Its ends do not fully match the called genes, so a read error is possible. The chain uses TRBV5-1 and TRBJ2-5; D is undetermined. Germline CDR1 reads SGHRS; CDR2 reads YFSETQ. The CDR3 contains 15 residues. CDR3 residues: CASSLRPGSWETQYF. Here the CDR3 DNA reads TGTGCCAGCAGCTTGCGTCCAGGTTCTTGGGAGACCCAGTACTTC.

This chain joins TRBV2 and TRBJ2-7; 9 bases map to TRBD1. Germline CDR1 SNHLY, CDR2 FYNNEI. The CDR3 sequence is 13 residues long. With 6 bases clipped from V and 4 bases from J, the junction kept 4 bases outside the gene matches. CDR3 region: CASSNRGLYEQYF. In DNA form, the CDR3 reads TGTGCCAGCAGCAACAGGGGGCTGTACGAGCAGTACTTC.

This clone was detected once. The chain has TRBV11-3 and TRBJ2-6; 8 bases fit TRBD1. V lost 6 bases and J lost 2; bases outside the gene matches: 12. The CDR3 is 18 amino acids. Germline loops: CDR1 SGHNT, CDR2 YENEEA. The CDR3 DNA reads TGTGCCAGCAGACCAGGACAGGGAGCCTCAGCTGGGGCCAACGTCCTGACTTTC. Its protein is CASRPGQGASAGANVLTF.

This chain joins TRBV2 and TRBJ2-3; 7 nucleotides agree with TRBD1. This CDR3 is 16 amino acids long. Germline V CDR1 and CDR2: SNHLY, FYNNEI. Germline trimming cut 6 bases from V and 4 bases from J; bases unmatched to any gene: 13. CDR3 protein: CASSKDRVDSADTQYF. In DNA, the CDR3 is TGTGCCAGCAGCAAAGACAGGGTAGACTCGGCAGATACGCAGTATTTT.

The gene calls are TRBV2 and TRBJ1-3; 8 bases agree with TRBD1. The germline V gene encodes CDR1 SNHLY and CDR2 FYNNEI. This CDR3 spans 16 amino acids. With 3 bases clipped from V and 2 bases from J, the junction kept 6 bases outside the gene matches. CDR3 sequence (DNA): TGTGCCAGCAGTGATCGGACAGGGCTGGCTGGAAACACCATATATTTT. As protein: CASSDRTGLAGNTIYF.